The 32 T cell receptor beta chains below were found in one sample sequenced in a study of low-dose radiotherapy and immunotherapy resistance in tumors. Priming of first-strand cDNA relied on TRAV- and TRBV-specific primers (covering alpha and beta chains). With a V-primer adapter and a constant-region primer, TCRs were amplified for approximately 20 PCR cycles. TCRdb re-derived calls from the reads in MiXCR, one entry per CDR3 protein. The sample shows tens of thousands of distinct CDR3 sequences, about 18% of them seen only once. As for time point: before trial treatment. The source was PBMCs, collected before treatment. The receptors stem from a male donor with prostate cancer.

Many counts were recorded for this clonotype. CDR3 sequence reads: CSARESAAGEQYF. CDR3 coding DNA: TGCAGTGCTAGAGAGTCAGCTGCTGGGGAGCAGTACTTC. The V gene is TRBV20-1, the J gene TRBJ2-7; unclear D gene. Germline V gene data show CDR1 as DFQATT and CDR2 as SNEGSKA (reference sequence). The V and J ends lost 0 bases and 7 bases respectively, with 13 bases between them. This CDR3 is 13 amino acids long.

This clonotype was recorded many times. The DNA for the CDR3 is TGTGCCAGCAGTTTGCAAGACCCTAGCACAGATACGCAGTATTTT. Protein sequence: CASSLQDPSTDTQYF. The J gene is TRBJ2-3, the V gene TRBV27, with D hard to call. Between the trimmed V and J ends, which lost 3 bases and 0 bases, there was a span of 10 bases. The CDR3 length is 15 residues. The germline V gene encodes CDR1 MNHEY and CDR2 SMNVEV (reference sequence).

This clonotype came up many times. One end of the junction fails to match germline, which may point to a read error. This rearrangement joins TRBV12-3 or TRBV12-4 to TRBJ2-3, with D perhaps given as TRBD1 or TRBD2 (6 bases each). CDR3 length: 14 amino acids. CDR3 sequence (DNA): TGTGCCAGCAGCTTAGGGGGGAGCACAGATACGCAGTATTTT. This encodes CASSLGGSTDTQYF.

This clonotype appeared many times. V and J are TRBV6-6 and TRBJ2-5; D is unresolved. The CDR3 extends over 14 amino acids. Trimming took 6 bases from V and 5 from J, leaving 16 bases between them. Germline V gene lookup returns CDR1 MNHNY and CDR2 SVGAGI (reference sequence). CDR3 bases: TGTGCCAGCAGACCTCAGGAGTCCGAGGAGACCCAGTACTTC. It yields the protein CASRPQESEETQYF.

This clonotype was counted at least ten times. The junction and the germline gene differ at one end; a read error may be behind it. The rearrangement links TRBV4-1 to TRBJ1-4; D ambiguous. The CDR3 spans 12 residues. Per germline, CDR1 MGHRA and CDR2 YSYEKL. The CDR3, as DNA: TGCGCCAGCAGCCAAGATCGGTGGCAGCCGCTTTTT. Translation gives CASSQDRWQPLF.

This clonotype was seen at least ten times. CDR3 DNA: TGTGCCAGCAGTGAGGGCAGCAACTACGAGCAGTACTTC. This translates into CASSEGSNYEQYF. The gene calls are TRBV2 and TRBJ2-7; no firm D call. The CDR3 is made up of 13 amino acids. V gave up 3 bases and J gave up 3 bases, with 9 bases separating them. Per germline, CDR1 SNHLY and CDR2 FYNNEI.

This clonotype was seen a few times. The CDR3 protein is CSALTRLWYEQYF. The CDR3 DNA reads as TGCAGTGCTCTGACTAGACTCTGGTACGAGCAGTACTTC. The genes are TRBV20-1 and TRBJ2-7; D possibly corresponds to TRBD2 (6 bases). The CDR3 covers 13 residues. V lost 5 bases and J 4 bases, leaving 15 bases between the germline ends. The germline V gene has CDR1 DFQATT and CDR2 SNEGSKA (reference sequence).

The chain uses TRBV5-5 and TRBJ2-5; TRBD1 aligns across 9 bases. The CDR3 length is 14 residues. Germline CDR1 SGHKS, CDR2 YYEKEE (reference sequence). Trimming took 4 bases from V and 5 from J; bases not matched to a gene: 6. DNA of the CDR3: TGTGCCAGCAGCAGACAGGGGGTGAGGGAGACCCAGTACTTC. It codes for CASSRQGVRETQYF.

In this sample, this clonotype turned up many times. The chain recombines TRBV7-2 with TRBJ2-3, with 10 positions matching TRBD2. The CDR3 is made up of 15 amino acids. Looked up from germline, CDR1 is SGHTA and CDR2 is FQGNSA. With 4 bases clipped from V and 6 bases from J, the junction kept 7 bases outside the gene matches. The CDR3, as DNA: TGTGCCAGCAGCTCTCTAGCGGGGGTGGTGGATACGCAGTATTTT. Its translation is CASSSLAGVVDTQYF.

This clonotype has a single count. A far larger clone lies a single base away; this is likely a read error. The chain employs TRBV7-3 and TRBJ2-5; a weak D match, TRBD2 (6 bases). The CDR3 covers 15 residues. The germline V gene encodes CDR1 SGHTA and CDR2 FQGTGA. CDR3 region: CASSPPSEWGETPYF. The CDR3 DNA is TGTGCCAGCAGCCCCCCTAGCGAGTGGGGAGAGACCCCGTACTTC.

The sample holds many counts of this clonotype. This chain uses TRBV11-3 with TRBJ2-2; D tentatively fits TRBD1 or TRBD2 (5 bases each). CDR1 and CDR2 from the germline V gene are SGHNT and YENEEA. The V end was cut by 5 bases, the J end by 5 bases, with 21 bases between. The CDR3 contains 17 residues. In DNA, the CDR3 is TGTGCCAGCAGCCCCTACGTCGGGACCGGAGGTACCGGGGAGCTGTTTTTT. Encoded protein: CASSPYVGTGGTGELFF. Filled out from reference TRBV11-3 and TRBJ2-2, the complete variable domain reads EAGVVQSPRYKIIEKKQPVAFWCNPISGHNTLYWYLQNLGQGPELLIRYENEEAVDDSQLPKDRFSAERLKGVDSTLKIQPAELGDSAVYLCASSPYVGTGGTGELFFGEGSRLTVL.

There are many counts of this clonotype. This rearrangement joins TRBV29-1 to TRBJ2-1, with TRBD1 matching over 9 bases. V was pared by 0 bases and J by 7 bases, with 10 bases of the junction left unmatched. CDR3 length: 16 residues. The germline gives CDR1 SQVTM, CDR2 ANQGSEA. This CDR3 is CSVEDIGTGRWNEQFF. In DNA, the CDR3 is TGCAGCGTTGAAGATATTGGGACAGGGAGGTGGAATGAGCAGTTCTTC.

As concerns this clonotype: A far larger clone is only one base removed, so a read error is likely. The chain joins TRBV10-2 to TRBJ2-5; no reliable D call. The CDR3 consists of 12 residues. Germline V gene sequence: CDR1 WSHSY, CDR2 SAAADI. The V end was cut by 5 bases, the J end by 11 bases, with 15 bases between. This CDR3 is CASSSGYNEQYF. For the CDR3, the DNA is TGCGCCAGCAGTTCAGGATACAATGAGCAGTACTTC.

This clonotype was counted ten times or more. V is TRBV19 and J is TRBJ2-3; the D is unclear. Looked up from germline, CDR1 is LNHDA and CDR2 is SQIVND (reference sequence). The CDR3 is 14 residues long. V gave up 4 bases and J gave up 0 bases, with 8 bases separating them. DNA of the CDR3: TGTGCCAGTAGTACAGCCGAGAGCACAGATACGCAGTATTTT. It codes for CASSTAESTDTQYF. Combining the CDR3 with reference TRBV19 and TRBJ2-3 gives the whole variable domain DGGITQSPKYLFRKEGQNVTLSCEQNLNHDAMYWYRQDPGQGLRLIYYSQIVNDFQKGDIAEGYSVSREKKESFPLTVTSAQKNPTAFYLCASSTAESTDTQYFGPGTRLTVL.

The J gene is TRBJ1-1, the V gene TRBV3-1; the D is unclear. The CDR3 totals 14 residues. Germline V CDR1 and CDR2: LGHDT, YNNKEL (reference sequence). Trimming took 3 bases from V and 4 from J, leaving 12 bases between them. Here the CDR3 DNA reads TGTGCCAGCAGCCAGGTCCCCCTGGGCACTGAAGCTTTCTTT. It codes for CASSQVPLGTEAFF.

The chain carries TRBV4-3 and TRBJ1-1, with D unclear. Trimming stripped 1 base from V and 2 bases from J, with 8 bases between. Germline V gene data show CDR1 as LGHNA and CDR2 as YSLEER. The CDR3 covers 14 residues. The CDR3 nucleotides read TGCGCCAGCAGCCAAGTACGGCTTAACACTGAAGCTTTCTTT. Translated: CASSQVRLNTEAFF.

This clonotype has only a few counts. The chain has TRBV9 and TRBJ2-1; D is unresolved. The CDR3 is 16 residues long. Germline CDR1 and CDR2: SGDLS and YYNGEE. Trimming removed 4 bases at V and 6 bases at J, with 20 bases between. CDR3 in DNA: TGTGCCAGCAGCCCCCACCGGGCAGACTGGGTCAATGAGCAGTTCTTC. Amino acids: CASSPHRADWVNEQFF.

This clonotype was counted ten times or more. This chain uses TRBV20-1 with TRBJ2-3, with D perhaps TRBD2 (5 bases). The CDR3 contains 14 residues. V was shortened by 6 bases and J by 0 bases, with 13 bases between the two germline ends. Germline loops: CDR1 DFQATT, CDR2 SNEGSKA (reference sequence). CDR3 in amino acids: CSAFQRRSTDTQYF. DNA of the CDR3: TGCAGTGCCTTCCAGCGGAGGAGCACAGATACGCAGTATTTT.

This clonotype has at least ten counts. J is TRBJ2-3 and V is TRBV6-6; D could derive from TRBD1 or TRBD2 (5 bases each). Per the germline V gene, CDR1 is MNHNY and CDR2 is SVGAGI (reference sequence). This CDR3 region has 15 residues. The germline V and J ends were trimmed by 0 bases and 3 bases, with 10 bases remaining between them. CDR3: CASSYSRGTTDTQYF. In nucleotides, the CDR3 is TGTGCCAGCAGTTACTCGAGGGGAACTACAGATACGCAGTATTTT.

The table lists this clonotype with a few counts. The rearrangement uses TRBV12-3 or TRBV12-4 and TRBJ2-5; 7 bases match TRBD1. CDR3 length equals 16 residues. V lost 5 bases to trimming and J lost 4 bases; unmatched junction nucleotides: 13. CDR3 coding DNA: TGTGCCAGCAGTCCCAGACAGGGACGGCTTCGAGAGACCCAGTACTTC. Translation: CASSPRQGRLRETQYF.

This clonotype was counted many times. The rearrangement links TRBV20-1 to TRBJ2-7, with a tentative D call TRBD1 (5 bases). Trimming left V 0 bases short and J 7 bases short, with 16 bases between. Germline CDR1 reads DFQATT; CDR2 reads SNEGSKA (reference sequence). CDR3 length equals 14 residues. The CDR3 nucleotides are TGCAGTGCTAGAGATCCAGGGTTGGTTGGGGAGCAGTACTTC. Protein product: CSARDPGLVGEQYF.

This clonotype was picked up many times. The chain employs TRBV27 and TRBJ1-1; D is undetermined. Germline loops: CDR1 MNHEY, CDR2 SMNVEV (reference sequence). Deletions cut 4 bases from V and 5 bases from J, with 11 bases between. This CDR3 region has 13 residues. CDR3 DNA: TGTGCCAGCAGTTCCCGGGTTGGGACTGAAGCTTTCTTT. Its protein product is CASSSRVGTEAFF.

Points on this clonotype: The likely explanation is a read error, given a far larger clone one base away. The chain is built from TRBV6-1 and TRBJ2-7; a weak D match, TRBD1 (5 bases). The CDR3 covers 12 residues. Looked up from germline, CDR1 is MNHNS and CDR2 is SASEGT. The V end lost 8 bases, the J end lost 10 bases, and 18 bases lay between the germline ends. CDR3 loop: CASGRGKGDQYF. In nucleotides, the CDR3 is TGTGCCAGCGGTAGGGGAAAGGGCGATCAGTACTTC.

The V gene is TRBV7-2, the J gene TRBJ1-6, with a possible D match to TRBD1 (5 bases). The V end lost 5 bases, the J end lost 9 bases, and 17 bases lay between the germline ends. CDR3 length: 15 amino acids. Germline V gives CDR1 SGHTA, CDR2 FQGNSA. In nucleotides, the CDR3 is TGTGCCAGCAGCCGGGCAGGGTTGGAGGGTTCACCCCTCCACTTT. Translated: CASSRAGLEGSPLHF.

This clonotype was seen many times. The V and J genes are TRBV7-2 and TRBJ1-1, with TRBD1 matching 7 bases. The CDR3 totals 15 residues. Germline loops: CDR1 SGHTA, CDR2 FQGNSA. V lost 7 bases to trimming and J lost 5 bases; unmatched junction nucleotides: 13. The CDR3 reads CASTLRARGWTEAFF. Written as DNA, the CDR3 is TGTGCCAGCACCCTTAGGGCCAGGGGGTGGACTGAAGCTTTCTTT. The whole variable domain, filled in from reference TRBV7-2 and TRBJ1-1, reads GAGVSQSPSNKVTEKGKDVELRCDPISGHTALYWYRQSLGQGLEFLIYFQGNSAPDKSGLPSDRFSAERTGGSVSTLTIQRTQQEDSAVYLCASTLRARGWTEAFFGQGTRLTVV.

Many counts were recorded for this clonotype. The chain recombines TRBV5-1 with TRBJ2-7; D is perhaps TRBD1 (6 bases). Trimming stripped 0 bases from V and 9 bases from J, with 25 bases between. The CDR3 covers 17 residues. Germline V lookup: CDR1 SGHRS, CDR2 YFSETQ. The CDR3 region is CASSLGPTGFAQEAQYF. The CDR3 DNA reads as TGCGCCAGCAGCTTGGGCCCCACAGGGTTCGCCCAGGAGGCGCAGTACTTC.

This clonotype was counted ten times or more. The chain joins TRBV3-1 to TRBJ2-2; D possibly corresponds to TRBD1 (6 bases). CDR1 and CDR2 (germline): LGHDT, YNNKEL (reference sequence). Trimming removed 4 bases at V and 8 bases at J, with 17 bases between. The CDR3 spans 15 residues. The CDR3 spells CASSPPSQGLGELFF. The CDR3 nucleotides read TGTGCCAGCAGCCCTCCGTCTCAGGGGTTGGGGGAGCTGTTTTTT. Filled out from reference TRBV3-1 and TRBJ2-2, the complete variable domain reads DTAVSQTPKYLVTQMGNDKSIKCEQNLGHDTMYWYKQDSKKFLKIMFSYNNKELIINETVPNRFSPKSPDKAHLNLHINSLELGDSAVYFCASSPPSQGLGELFFGEGSRLTVL.

The chain recombines TRBV5-5 with TRBJ2-1; a possible D gene is TRBD2 (7 bases). CDR1 is SGHKS and CDR2 is YYEKEE in the germline V gene (reference sequence). This CDR3 is built from 12 residues. V lost 6 bases and J lost 10, with 14 bases in between. This CDR3 is CASNRGAGEQFF. Written as DNA, the CDR3 is TGTGCCAGCAATCGGGGGGCGGGGGAGCAGTTCTTC.

This clonotype showed up many times. The chain combines TRBV5-1 with TRBJ2-3; TRBD1 agrees at 9 bases. The V and J ends lost 0 bases and 7 bases, in that order; junction bases with no gene match: 6. CDR1 is SGHRS and CDR2 is YFSETQ in the germline V gene. The CDR3 runs to 15 residues. This CDR3 is CASSLEGQGHHTQYF. DNA of the CDR3: TGCGCCAGCAGCTTGGAGGGACAGGGACACCATACGCAGTATTTT. The whole variable domain, remainder taken from reference TRBV5-1 and TRBJ2-3, is KAGVTQTPRYLIKTRGQQVTLSCSPISGHRSVSWYQQTPGQGLQFLFEYFSETQRNKGNFPGRFSGRQFSNSRSEMNVSTLELGDSALYLCASSLEGQGHHTQYFGPGTRLTVL.

The gene calls are TRBV18 and TRBJ2-7; TRBD1 matches at 11 bases. The V and J ends lost 6 bases and 5 bases, in that order; junction bases with no gene match: 12. CDR3 length equals 16 residues. The germline V gene has CDR1 KGHSH and CDR2 LQKENI. The DNA of the CDR3 is TGTGCCAGCTCCCGAGGACAGGGGGCTTACGTCAACGAGCAGTACTTC. Its translation is CASSRGQGAYVNEQYF.

The chain joins TRBV5-3 to TRBJ2-7, with 8 bases matching TRBD1. TRBV5-3 is an open reading frame whose function is uncertain. Trimming at V came to 8 bases and at J to 5 bases, leaving 15 bases not matched to a gene. The CDR3 length is 15 residues. The CDR3 reads CASSRYRQGLDEQYF. CDR3 in DNA: TGTGCCAGCAGCCGCTACCGACAGGGGCTCGACGAGCAGTACTTC.

As concerns this clonotype: A read error is possible here, since a much larger clone lies one base away. The genes are TRBV7-6 and TRBJ2-3; TRBD2 agrees at 8 bases. J was trimmed by 7 bases and V by 2 bases; bases with no gene match: 8. The germline CDR1 and CDR2 sequences are SGHVS and FNYEAQ. This CDR3 is 15 amino acids long. The CDR3: CASSLSGGITNTQYF. The CDR3 DNA is TGTGCCAGCAGCTTAAGCGGGGGAATAACAAATACGCAGTATTTT.